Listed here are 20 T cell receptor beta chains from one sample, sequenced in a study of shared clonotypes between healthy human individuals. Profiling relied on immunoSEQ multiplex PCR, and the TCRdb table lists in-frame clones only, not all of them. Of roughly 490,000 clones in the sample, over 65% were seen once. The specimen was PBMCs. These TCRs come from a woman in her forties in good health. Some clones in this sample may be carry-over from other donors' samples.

CDR3 region: CASSLTGTSLYGYTF. The CDR3 coding sequence is TGTGCCAGCAGCTTAACCGGGACGTCCCTCTATGGCTACACCTTC. V gene TRBV7-8 combines with J gene TRBJ1-2; possible D gene TRBD1, 5 bases. The CDR3 contains 15 residues. V was shortened by 2 bases and J by 4 bases, with 14 bases between the two germline ends. The germline V gene encodes CDR1 SGHVS and CDR2 FQNEAQ.

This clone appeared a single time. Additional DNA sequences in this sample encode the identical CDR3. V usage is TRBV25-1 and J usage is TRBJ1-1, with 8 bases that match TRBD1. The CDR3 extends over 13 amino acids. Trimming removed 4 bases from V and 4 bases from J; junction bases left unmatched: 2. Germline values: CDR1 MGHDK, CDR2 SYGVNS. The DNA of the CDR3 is TGTGCCAGCAGTGTGGGGACAGGCACTGAAGCTTTCTTT. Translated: CASSVGTGTEAFF.

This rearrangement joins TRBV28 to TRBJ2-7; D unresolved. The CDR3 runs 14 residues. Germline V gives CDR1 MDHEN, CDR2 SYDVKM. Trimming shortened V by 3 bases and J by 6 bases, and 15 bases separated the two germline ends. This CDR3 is CASSFSRVASEQYF. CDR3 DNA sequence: TGTGCCAGCAGTTTCTCAAGGGTTGCTTCCGAGCAGTACTTC.

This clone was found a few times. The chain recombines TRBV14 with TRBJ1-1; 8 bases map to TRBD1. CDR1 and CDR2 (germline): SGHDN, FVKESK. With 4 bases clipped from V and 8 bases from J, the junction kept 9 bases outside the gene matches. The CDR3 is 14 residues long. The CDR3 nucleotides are TGTGCCAGCAGCCCGAGTGGGGACAGGCAGGAAGCTTTCTTT. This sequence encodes CASSPSGDRQEAFF.

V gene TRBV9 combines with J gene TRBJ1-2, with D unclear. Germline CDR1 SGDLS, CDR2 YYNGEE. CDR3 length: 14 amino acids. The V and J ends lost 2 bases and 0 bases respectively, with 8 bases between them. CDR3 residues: CASSVGSSNYGYTF. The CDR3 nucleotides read TGTGCCAGCAGCGTGGGCAGTTCTAACTATGGCTACACCTTC. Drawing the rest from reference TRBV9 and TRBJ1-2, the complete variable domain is DSGVTQTPKHLITATGQRVTLRCSPRSGDLSVYWYQQSLDQGLQFLIQYYNGEERAKGNILERFSAQQFPDLHSELNLSSLELGDSALYFCASSVGSSNYGYTFGSGTRLTVV.

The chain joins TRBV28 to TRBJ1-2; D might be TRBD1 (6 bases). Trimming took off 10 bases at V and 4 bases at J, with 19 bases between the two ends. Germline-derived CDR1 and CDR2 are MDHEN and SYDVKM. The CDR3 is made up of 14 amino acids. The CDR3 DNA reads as TGTGCCACCGCGGGGGCTTTTTGGGGCTATGGCTACACCTTC. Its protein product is CATAGAFWGYGYTF.

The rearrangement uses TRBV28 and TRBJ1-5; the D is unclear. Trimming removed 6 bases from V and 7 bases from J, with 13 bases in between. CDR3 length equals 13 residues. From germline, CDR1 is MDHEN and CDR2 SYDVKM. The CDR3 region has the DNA TGTGCCAGCAGGCCCCCCTTGCGGCAGCCCCAGCATTTT. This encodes CASRPPLRQPQHF.

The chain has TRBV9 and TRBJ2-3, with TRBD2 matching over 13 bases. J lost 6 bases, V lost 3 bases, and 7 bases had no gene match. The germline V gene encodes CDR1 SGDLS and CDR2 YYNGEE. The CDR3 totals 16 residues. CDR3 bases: TGTGCCAGCAGCGCCGGACTAGCGGGGGAGACGGATACGCAGTATTTT. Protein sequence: CASSAGLAGETDTQYF.

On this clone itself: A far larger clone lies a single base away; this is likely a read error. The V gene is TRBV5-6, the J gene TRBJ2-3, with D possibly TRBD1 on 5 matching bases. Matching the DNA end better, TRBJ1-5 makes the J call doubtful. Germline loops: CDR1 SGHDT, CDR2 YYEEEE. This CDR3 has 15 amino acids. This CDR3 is CASSPGTSGSDTQHF. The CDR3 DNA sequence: TGTGCCAGCAGCCCTGGGACTAGCGGGAGCGATACGCAGCATTTT.

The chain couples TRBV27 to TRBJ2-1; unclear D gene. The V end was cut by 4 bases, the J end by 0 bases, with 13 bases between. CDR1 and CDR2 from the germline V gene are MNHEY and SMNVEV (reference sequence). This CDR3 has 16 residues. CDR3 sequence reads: CASSYRSVSSYNEQFF. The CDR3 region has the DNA TGTGCCAGCAGTTACCGGTCCGTAAGCTCCTACAATGAGCAGTTCTTC.

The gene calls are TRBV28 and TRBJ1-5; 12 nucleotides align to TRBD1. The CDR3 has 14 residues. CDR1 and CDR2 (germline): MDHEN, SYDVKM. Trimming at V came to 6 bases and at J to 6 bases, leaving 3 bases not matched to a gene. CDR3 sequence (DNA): TGTGCCAGCAGGGGACAGGGGGCCTTTCAGCCCCAGCATTTT. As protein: CASRGQGAFQPQHF.

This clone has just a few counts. The CDR3 loop is CASSPRTFYEQYF. As DNA, the CDR3 is TGTGCCAGCAGCCCGAGGACTTTTTACGAGCAGTACTTC. The rearrangement uses TRBV7-6 and TRBJ2-7; the D gene is possibly TRBD2 (5 bases). The germline V gene encodes CDR1 SGHVS and CDR2 FNYEAQ. Deletions cut 5 bases from V and 4 bases from J, with 12 bases between. The CDR3 is 13 residues long.

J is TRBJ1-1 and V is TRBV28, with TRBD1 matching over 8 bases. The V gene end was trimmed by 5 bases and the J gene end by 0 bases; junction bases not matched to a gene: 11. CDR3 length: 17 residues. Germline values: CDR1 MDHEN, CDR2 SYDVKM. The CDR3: CASSPHGQGPLNTEAFF. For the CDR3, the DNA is TGTGCCAGCAGTCCCCACGGACAGGGCCCCTTGAACACTGAAGCTTTCTTT.

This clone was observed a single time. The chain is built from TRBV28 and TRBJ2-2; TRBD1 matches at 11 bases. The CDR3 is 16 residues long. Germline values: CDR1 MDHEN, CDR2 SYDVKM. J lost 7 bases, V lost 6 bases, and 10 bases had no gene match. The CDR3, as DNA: TGTGCCAGCAGCGACGGGGACAGGGGGTCTGGCGGGGAGCTGTTTTTT. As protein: CASSDGDRGSGGELFF. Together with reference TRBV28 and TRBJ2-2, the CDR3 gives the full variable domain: DVKVTQSSRYLVKRTGEKVFLECVQDMDHENMFWYRQDPGLGLRLIYFSYDVKMKEKGDIPEGYSVSREKKERFSLILESASTNQTSMYLCASSDGDRGSGGELFFGEGSRLTVL.

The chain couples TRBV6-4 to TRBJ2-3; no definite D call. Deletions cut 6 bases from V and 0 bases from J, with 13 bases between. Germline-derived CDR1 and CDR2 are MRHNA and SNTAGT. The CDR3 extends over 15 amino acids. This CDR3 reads CASSRFRASTDTQYF. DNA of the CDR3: TGTGCCAGCAGCCGTTTCAGAGCTAGCACAGATACGCAGTATTTT.

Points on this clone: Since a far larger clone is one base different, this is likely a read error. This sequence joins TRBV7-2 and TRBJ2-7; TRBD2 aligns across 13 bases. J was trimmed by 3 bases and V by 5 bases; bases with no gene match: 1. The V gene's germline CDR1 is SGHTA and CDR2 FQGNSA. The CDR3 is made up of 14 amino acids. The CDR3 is CASSRLAGGYEQYF. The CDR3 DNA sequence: TGTGCCAGCAGCCGACTAGCGGGAGGCTACGAGCAGTACTTC.

In DNA form, the CDR3 reads TGTGCCAGCAGCCCGAACCTAGGGGCGTCGGGCTACACCTTC. Translating gives CASSPNLGASGYTF. The chain carries TRBV14 and TRBJ1-2; D is possibly TRBD1 (5 bases). This CDR3 is 14 amino acids long. V lost 4 bases, J lost 8 bases, and 17 bases lay in between. Germline CDR1 and CDR2: SGHDN and FVKESK.

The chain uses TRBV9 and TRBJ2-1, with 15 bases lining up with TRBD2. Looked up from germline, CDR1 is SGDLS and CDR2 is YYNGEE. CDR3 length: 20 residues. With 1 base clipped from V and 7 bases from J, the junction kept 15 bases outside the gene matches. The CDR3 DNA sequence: TGTGCCAGCAGCGTATCGACCCACCGGACTAGCGGGAGGGCATCAAATGAGCAGTTCTTC. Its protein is CASSVSTHRTSGRASNEQFF. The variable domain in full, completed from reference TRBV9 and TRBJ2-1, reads DSGVTQTPKHLITATGQRVTLRCSPRSGDLSVYWYQQSLDQGLQFLIQYYNGEERAKGNILERFSAQQFPDLHSELNLSSLELGDSALYFCASSVSTHRTSGRASNEQFFGPGTRLTVL.

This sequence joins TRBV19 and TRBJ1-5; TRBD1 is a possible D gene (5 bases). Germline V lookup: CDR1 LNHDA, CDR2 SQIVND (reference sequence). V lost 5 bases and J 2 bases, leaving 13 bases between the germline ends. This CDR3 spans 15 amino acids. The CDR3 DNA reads TGTGCCAGTAGTGCCATGGGGGGGGGCAATCAGCCCCAGCATTTT. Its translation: CASSAMGGGNQPQHF.

CDR3 residues: CASSIRTGTLYEQYF. CDR3 bases: TGTGCCAGTAGTATCCGGACCGGGACACTCTACGAGCAGTACTTC. This rearrangement joins TRBV19 to TRBJ2-7; maybe TRBD1 (6 bases). The CDR3 spans 15 residues. Between the trimmed V and J ends, which lost 3 bases and 3 bases, there was a span of 15 bases. CDR1 and CDR2 from the germline V gene are LNHDA and SQIVND (reference sequence).